This T cell receptor beta chain is from a study of type 1 regulatory T cells. Study-level information: T-allo10 is a Tr1-enriched, alloantigen-specific CD4 T cell product made in vitro.

This clonotype was detected a few times. MiXCR was run by TCRdb on the reads, yielding one entry per CDR3 protein. This table has approximately 97,000 distinct CDR3 sequences, 25% to 40% appearing once. Germline V gives CDR1 MDHEN, CDR2 SYDVKM. The CDR3 extends over 18 amino acids. Trimming removed 6 bases from V and 1 base from J, with 25 bases in between. The V gene is TRBV28, the J gene TRBJ2-7, with D perhaps TRBD2 (9 bases). The sequenced sample consisted of CD4+ T cells, either the whole sample or a sorted fraction (not recorded which). The receptor was derived from a human donor in good health. CDR3 residues: CASRPPTGASGRSYEQYF. The CDR3 region has the DNA TGTGCCAGCAGACCTCCGACAGGGGCAAGCGGGAGGTCCTACGAGCAGTACTTC.